A single sample gave rise to the 5 T cell receptor beta chains below, sequenced in a study of blood T cells in healthy people across ages. A J-beta primer mix and a sample-barcoded 5' primer were used in a second PCR of roughly 7 to 12 cycles. Using its own MiXCR run on the 5' RACE reads, TCRdb lists one record per CDR3 protein. Altogether approximately 830,000 distinct CDR3 sequences are present, approximately 67% being singletons, with the ten largest covering roughly a quarter. The specimen was blood. Receptors were obtained from a man younger than 45 in good health.

This clonotype was seen a handful of times. The chain couples TRBV20-1 to TRBJ1-6, with 7 bases identical to TRBD1. This CDR3 is built from 16 residues. From germline, CDR1 is DFQATT and CDR2 SNEGSKA (reference sequence). The CDR3 region has the DNA TGCACAACGAACCCCCGACAGGGCTCCTATAATTCACCCCTCCACTTT. The encoded protein is CTTNPRQGSYNSPLHF.

This rearrangement joins TRBV2 to TRBJ2-7; 8 positions match TRBD1. Germline V gene data show CDR1 as SNHLY and CDR2 as FYNNEI. The CDR3 has 14 residues. The ends lost 7 bases at V and 4 bases at J; junction bases unmatched: 9. CDR3 in DNA: TGTGCCAGCACCGCCGGGACAGGACCTTACGAGCAGTACTTC. Translated: CASTAGTGPYEQYF.

This rearrangement joins TRBV7-9 to TRBJ2-1; 9 nucleotides agree with TRBD2. J lost 0 bases, V lost 2 bases, and 14 bases had no gene match. CDR1 and CDR2 from the germline V gene are SEHNR and FQNEAQ (reference sequence). There are 20 residues in the CDR3. The CDR3 region is CASSLLSGGHTYSSYNEQFF. The CDR3, as DNA: TGTGCCAGCAGCTTACTGAGCGGGGGGCACACCTATAGCTCCTACAATGAGCAGTTCTTC.

In the case of this clonotype: A much larger clone differs by one base, so this may be a read error. V usage is TRBV28 and J usage is TRBJ2-7; D gene ambiguous. Germline lookup yields CDR1 MDHEN and CDR2 SYDVKM. CDR3 length equals 11 residues. The CDR3 protein is CARSRQLEQYF. CDR3 in DNA: TGTGCCCGCAGTCGTCAGCTCGAGCAGTACTTC.

The chain joins TRBV5-1 to TRBJ2-4; 9 nucleotides line up with TRBD1. The J call is doubtful: the DNA matches TRBJ2-5 better. CDR1 and CDR2 from the germline V gene are SGHRS and YFSETQ. The CDR3 is made up of 16 amino acids. The CDR3 nucleotides are TGCGCCAGCAGCCTAAGTCCGGGACAGGGTGGACAGACCCAGTACTTC. As protein: CASSLSPGQGGQTQYF.